Shown below are 12 T cell receptor beta chains from a single sample sequenced in a study of IL-17A CD8 T cells in psoriatic arthritis synovium. Psoriatic arthritis patients had synovial fluid drawn from joints that were actively inflamed. Produced via immunoSEQ multiplex PCR; TCRdb's table is partial and in-frame only. This sample has roughly 2,000 clones, with around three quarters found just once. Material for sequencing was memory CD8+ T cells from synovial fluid. Subset noted: bulk memory CD8+ T cells (CD45RA-CD27+/- and CD45RA+CD27-). These receptors were obtained from a human donor with psoriatic arthritis.

The chain recombines TRBV25-1 with TRBJ2-1; D is unclear. The germline V gene encodes CDR1 MGHDK and CDR2 SYGVNS. The CDR3 covers 11 residues. The V gene lost 8 bases and the J gene lost 5 bases, with 7 bases spanning the gap. This CDR3 is CASAWNNEQFF. The CDR3 DNA sequence: TGTGCCAGCGCCTGGAACAATGAGCAGTTCTTC.

This clone was seen a single time. The gene calls are TRBV11-2 and TRBJ1-1; no reliable D call. Germline CDR1 SGHAT, CDR2 FQNNGV. There are 13 residues in the CDR3. With 4 bases removed from V and 3 bases from J, the gap between germline ends came to 9 bases. CDR3: CASSYRGDTEAFF. The CDR3 DNA reads as TGTGCCAGCAGCTACAGAGGCGACACTGAAGCTTTCTTT.

V gene TRBV4-1 combines with J gene TRBJ2-3, with D possibly TRBD2 on 7 matching bases. The CDR3 has 15 residues. Germline V lookup: CDR1 MGHRA, CDR2 YSYEKL. Trimming took off 0 bases at V and 4 bases at J, with 11 bases between the two ends. In DNA, the CDR3 is TGCGCCAGCAGCCAAGAGGCGGGGGCGGCAGATACGCAGTATTTT. Translation gives CASSQEAGAADTQYF.

This chain joins TRBV6-1 and TRBJ1-1; D is unclear. Looked up from germline, CDR1 is MNHNS and CDR2 is SASEGT. The CDR3 consists of 13 residues. V was pared by 6 bases and J by 3 bases, with 11 bases between. CDR3 loop: CASRVVTYTEAFF. As DNA, the CDR3 is TGTGCCAGCAGGGTCGTTACCTACACTGAAGCTTTCTTT.

The table lists this clone with a few counts. CDR3 nucleotides: TGCGCCAGCAGCTTGGATCCGGGAGCAGCCCTCCACTTT. This codes for CASSLDPGAALHF. This chain connects TRBV5-1 to TRBJ1-6; unclear D gene. The V end was cut by 0 bases, the J end by 14 bases, with 12 bases between. The CDR3 has 13 residues. CDR1 is SGHRS, CDR2 YFSETQ, per germline. Looking up the rest from reference TRBV5-1 and TRBJ1-6 gives the full variable domain: KAGVTQTPRYLIKTRGQQVTLSCSPISGHRSVSWYQQTPGQGLQFLFEYFSETQRNKGNFPGRFSGRQFSNSRSEMNVSTLELGDSALYLCASSLDPGAALHFGNGTRLTVT.

V and J are TRBV9 and TRBJ1-2; 8 bases are a match to TRBD1. CDR3 length: 15 amino acids. V lost 4 bases to trimming and J lost 0 bases; unmatched junction nucleotides: 5. CDR1 SGDLS and CDR2 YYNGEE come from the germline V gene. The CDR3 DNA is TGTGCCAGCAGCCCTGGGACAGGCCCTAACTATGGCTACACCTTC. Protein sequence: CASSPGTGPNYGYTF.

J is TRBJ2-4 and V is TRBV18; 8 nucleotides agree with TRBD2. The V gene end was trimmed by 1 base and the J gene end by 0 bases; junction bases not matched to a gene: 2. This CDR3 region has 16 residues. Germline lookup yields CDR1 KGHSH and CDR2 LQKENI. CDR3 sequence: CASSPLAGLAKNIQYF. The DNA of the CDR3 is TGTGCCAGCTCACCACTAGCGGGGTTAGCCAAAAACATTCAGTACTTC.

The chain combines TRBV6-4 with TRBJ1-4; D is uncertain. The V end lost 5 bases, the J end lost 3 bases, and 7 bases lay between the germline ends. From germline, CDR1 is MRHNA and CDR2 SNTAGT. This CDR3 is built from 13 residues. The CDR3 loop reads CASSPQPNEKLFF. As DNA, the CDR3 is TGTGCCAGCAGTCCTCAGCCTAATGAAAAACTGTTTTTT.

This clone was detected only a few times. The V and J genes are TRBV4-2 and TRBJ1-1, with TRBD1 matching 8 bases. The CDR3 extends over 14 amino acids. J lost 1 base, V lost 3 bases, and 1 base had no gene match. Germline-derived CDR1 and CDR2 are LGHNA and YNFKEQ. This chain's CDR3 is CASSQGQENTEAFF. CDR3 DNA: TGTGCCAGCAGCCAGGGACAGGAGAACACTGAAGCTTTCTTT.

The V and J genes are TRBV10-2 and TRBJ1-1, with D unclear. Trimming took off 1 base at V and 0 bases at J, with 9 bases between the two ends. The CDR3 has 15 amino acids. Germline V gene sequence: CDR1 WSHSY, CDR2 SAAADI. CDR3 sequence (DNA): TGCGCCAGCAGTGAGTACGGACGGATGAACACTGAAGCTTTCTTT. Residues: CASSEYGRMNTEAFF.

This rearrangement joins TRBV28 to TRBJ1-5; D remains ambiguous. The V gene's germline CDR1 is MDHEN and CDR2 SYDVKM. V lost 11 bases and J 3 bases, leaving 11 bases between the germline ends. CDR3 size: 12 residues. CDR3 region: CASRLPNQPQHF. The CDR3 bases are TGTGCCTCCAGACTCCCCAATCAGCCCCAGCATTTT.

This clone was seen only once. The V and J genes are TRBV19 and TRBJ1-2; D not resolved. This CDR3 has 14 residues. Germline lookup yields CDR1 LNHDA and CDR2 SQIVND (reference sequence). V was trimmed by 5 bases and J by 4 bases, leaving 14 bases between them. CDR3 region: CASSPDLPPYGYTF. The CDR3 nucleotides are TGTGCCAGTAGTCCAGATCTTCCACCCTATGGCTACACCTTC.